This paragraph reports one T cell receptor (beta chain). Its target is unknown. This entry belongs to a study of T cell responses to AZD1222 COVID-19 vaccine. Germline V gene data show CDR1 as SGDLS and CDR2 as YYNGEE. This CDR3 has 15 residues. Deletions cut 5 bases from V and 3 bases from J, with 15 bases between. Here immunoSEQ multiplex PCR was the method, and the copy in TCRdb shows in-frame clones only, minus some. The sample shows about 100,000 clones, 87% of them seen only once. Findings and caveats of the study: Spike-specific TCR breadth and depth both grew after two AZD1222 doses. Reportedly, close to half of spike-specific TCRs are directed against unmutated variant regions. The repertoires were collected only after the peak T cell response.

The specimen comprised peripheral blood, sampled 28 days after the second AZD1222 dose. The origin of this receptor is an adult who received the AZD1222 COVID-19 vaccine. J is TRBJ2-1 and V is TRBV9; tentative D call: TRBD2 (7 bases). Written as DNA, the CDR3 is TGTGCCAGCAGTCGTGGGGGCGGGAGCTACAATGAGCAGTTCTTC. Its protein product is CASSRGGGSYNEQFF.